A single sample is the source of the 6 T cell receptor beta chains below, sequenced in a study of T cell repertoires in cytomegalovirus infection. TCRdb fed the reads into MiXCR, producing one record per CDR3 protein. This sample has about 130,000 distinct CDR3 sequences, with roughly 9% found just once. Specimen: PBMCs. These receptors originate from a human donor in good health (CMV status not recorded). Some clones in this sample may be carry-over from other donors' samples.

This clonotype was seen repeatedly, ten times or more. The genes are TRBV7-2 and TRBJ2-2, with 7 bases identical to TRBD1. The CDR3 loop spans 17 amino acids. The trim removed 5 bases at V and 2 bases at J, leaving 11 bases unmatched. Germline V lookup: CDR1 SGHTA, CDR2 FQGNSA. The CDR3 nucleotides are TGTGCCAGCAGCCTACCGCGGACAGGAATTAACACCGGGGAGCTGTTTTTT. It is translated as CASSLPRTGINTGELFF.

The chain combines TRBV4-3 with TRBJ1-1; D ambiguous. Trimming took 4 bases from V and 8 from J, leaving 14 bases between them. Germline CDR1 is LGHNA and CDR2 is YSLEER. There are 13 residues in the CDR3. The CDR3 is CASSLLFQLEAFF. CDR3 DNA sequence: TGCGCCAGCAGCCTCCTCTTTCAACTAGAAGCTTTCTTT.

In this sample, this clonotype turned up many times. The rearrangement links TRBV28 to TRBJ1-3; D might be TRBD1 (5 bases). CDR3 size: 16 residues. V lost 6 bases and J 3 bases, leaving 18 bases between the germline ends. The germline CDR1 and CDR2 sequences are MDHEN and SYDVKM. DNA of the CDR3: TGTGCCAGCAGCCGCACGCCAGGGAGAGGTGGAAACACCATATATTTT. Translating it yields CASSRTPGRGGNTIYF.

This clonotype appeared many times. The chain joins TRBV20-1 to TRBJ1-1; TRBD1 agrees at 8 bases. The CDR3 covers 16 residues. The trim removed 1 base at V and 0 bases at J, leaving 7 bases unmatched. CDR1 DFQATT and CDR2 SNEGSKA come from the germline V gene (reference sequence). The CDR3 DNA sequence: TGCAGTGCTAGAGGTGACAGGGGCCTCGTGAACACTGAAGCTTTCTTT. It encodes CSARGDRGLVNTEAFF.

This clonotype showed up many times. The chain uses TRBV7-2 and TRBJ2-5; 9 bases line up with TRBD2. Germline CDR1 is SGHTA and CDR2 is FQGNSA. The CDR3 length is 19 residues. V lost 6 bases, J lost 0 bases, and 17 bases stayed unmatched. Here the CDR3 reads CASRPLLAGEWSYQETQYF. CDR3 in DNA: TGTGCCAGCAGACCACTCTTAGCGGGAGAGTGGAGTTACCAAGAGACCCAGTACTTC.

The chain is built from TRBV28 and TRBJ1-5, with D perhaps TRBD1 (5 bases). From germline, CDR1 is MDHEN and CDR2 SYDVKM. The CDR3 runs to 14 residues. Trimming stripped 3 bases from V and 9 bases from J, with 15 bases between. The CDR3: CASSLAGPFSPQHF. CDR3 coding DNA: TGTGCCAGCAGTTTGGCGGGACCCTTCTCGCCCCAGCATTTT.